The 12 T cell receptor beta chains presented below share a single source sample, sequenced in a study of cytomegalovirus exposure and HLA in healthy donors. Primers for the PCR totalled 60 Vbeta and 13 Jbeta. Clones were read by immunoSEQ multiplex PCR, and TCRdb kept only the in-frame ones, dropping some. The profile shows about 160,000 clones, about four fifths of them singletons. Material: PBMCs. The receptors shown here come from a man younger than 45 in good health and CMV-seronegative.

In its sample, this clone was seen a few times. The V call is TRBV13, the J call TRBJ2-5; 13 nucleotides align to TRBD2. Per the germline V gene, CDR1 is PRHDT and CDR2 is FYEKMQ (reference sequence). With 5 bases clipped from V and 5 bases from J, the junction kept 2 bases outside the gene matches. This CDR3 has 14 amino acids. The CDR3 reads CASSRLAGGETQYF. Here the CDR3 DNA reads TGTGCCAGCAGCAGACTAGCGGGAGGCGAGACCCAGTACTTC.

The chain carries TRBV7-3 and TRBJ2-6, with TRBD2 matching 8 bases. V was clipped by 5 bases and J by 4 bases; unmatched bases: 13. CDR3 length: 18 residues. Germline-derived CDR1 and CDR2 are SGHTA and FQGTGA. The chain's CDR3 is CASSPLPGLVGGANVLTF. The DNA for the CDR3 is TGTGCCAGCAGCCCTCTACCGGGACTAGTGGGAGGGGCCAACGTCCTGACTTTC.

The gene calls are TRBV28 and TRBJ1-5, with TRBD1 as a possible D gene (5 bases). CDR1 and CDR2 from the germline V gene are MDHEN and SYDVKM. The CDR3 totals 14 residues. V lost 6 bases to trimming and J lost 2 bases, with 11 bases between them. The CDR3 region is CASREGVGNQPQHF. The DNA of the CDR3 is TGTGCCAGCAGGGAAGGGGTCGGCAATCAGCCCCAGCATTTT.

This chain connects TRBV6-5 to TRBJ1-6; D uncertain. This CDR3 spans 13 amino acids. V lost 7 bases and J lost 10, with 14 bases in between. CDR1 is MNHEY and CDR2 is SVGAGI in the germline V gene. The CDR3 spells CASNEHEASPLHF. CDR3 bases: TGTGCCAGCAATGAGCACGAGGCCTCACCCCTCCACTTT.

Notes on this clone: The sample contains more than one DNA sequence encoding this CDR3. As DNA, the CDR3 is TGTGCCAGCAGTTTGACAGGGAGCTCCTACGAGCAGTACTTC. Amino acids: CASSLTGSSYEQYF. The rearrangement uses TRBV28 and TRBJ2-7, with 7 positions matching TRBD1. Germline assignment: CDR1 MDHEN and CDR2 SYDVKM. Trimming cost V 3 bases and J 0 bases; bases outside gene matches: 2. The CDR3 extends over 14 amino acids.

The chain links TRBV2 to TRBJ1-2; no definite D call. Deletions cut 5 bases from V and 2 bases from J, with 9 bases between. CDR1 is SNHLY, CDR2 FYNNEI, per germline. The CDR3 is made up of 13 amino acids. The CDR3 loop is CASSSGSNYGYTF. CDR3 DNA: TGTGCCAGCAGTTCCGGGTCCAACTATGGCTACACCTTC. The whole variable domain, filled in from reference TRBV2 and TRBJ1-2, reads EPEVTQTPSHQVTQMGQEVILRCVPISNHLYFYWYRQILGQKVEFLVSFYNNEISEKSEIFDDQFSVERPDGSNFTLKIRSTKLEDSAMYFCASSSGSNYGYTFGSGTRLTVV.

The chain recombines TRBV5-1 with TRBJ2-7; 8 nucleotides line up with TRBD1. This CDR3 has 14 residues. After removal of 4 bases from V and 1 base from J, the junction contained 4 bases not matched to a gene. From germline, CDR1 is SGHRS and CDR2 YFSETQ. CDR3 protein: CASSRDRRSYEQYF. The DNA for the CDR3 is TGCGCCAGCAGCCGGGACAGGAGGTCCTACGAGCAGTACTTC.

The chain carries TRBV27 and TRBJ2-7; no firm D call. With 0 bases removed from V and 2 bases from J, the gap between germline ends came to 8 bases. CDR3 size: 14 residues. Germline-derived CDR1 and CDR2 are MNHEY and SMNVEV (reference sequence). CDR3: CASSLSLPPYEQYF. CDR3 nucleotide sequence: TGTGCCAGCAGTTTATCACTACCCCCCTACGAGCAGTACTTC.

This clone was seen a few times. The J gene is TRBJ1-1, the V gene TRBV9, with 7 positions matching TRBD1. Per germline, CDR1 SGDLS and CDR2 YYNGEE. The CDR3 is made up of 14 amino acids. V lost 2 bases, J lost 8 bases, and 9 bases stayed unmatched. CDR3 loop: CASSVRATGLEAFF. As DNA, the CDR3 is TGTGCCAGCAGCGTTAGAGCGACAGGGTTAGAAGCTTTCTTT.

This chain links TRBV4-1 with TRBJ1-2; the match to TRBD1 covers 7 bases. Trimming cost V 0 bases and J 3 bases; bases outside gene matches: 4. This CDR3 spans 15 amino acids. Per the germline V gene, CDR1 is MGHRA and CDR2 is YSYEKL. CDR3: CASSQDQGGHYGYTF. DNA of the CDR3: TGCGCCAGCAGCCAAGATCAAGGGGGCCACTATGGCTACACCTTC.

The V gene is TRBV6-5, the J gene TRBJ1-2; TRBD1 matches at 7 bases. The CDR3 extends over 13 amino acids. V was pared by 6 bases and J by 4 bases, with 5 bases of the junction left unmatched. The germline V gene has CDR1 MNHEY and CDR2 SVGAGI. The CDR3 region has the DNA TGTGCCAGCAGCAGGACAGGCGGCTATGGCTACACCTTC. Translation gives CASSRTGGYGYTF.

V and J are TRBV28 and TRBJ1-5; D gene unclear. The germline V gene has CDR1 MDHEN and CDR2 SYDVKM. V was pared by 8 bases and J by 2 bases, with 16 bases between. CDR3 length: 15 amino acids. CDR3 coding DNA: TGTGCCAGCTACCCGCAACGGAGGGGCAATCAGCCCCAGCATTTT. Protein product: CASYPQRRGNQPQHF.